This T cell receptor (beta chain) was documented in a study of T-cell memory formation after mild COVID-19. TCRdb analysed the 5' RACE reads with MiXCR anew, one entry per CDR3 protein. The sample lists roughly 510,000 distinct CDR3 sequences; 15% to 20% were seen once. This clonotype appeared a few times. This receptor was identified in an adult woman who had mild COVID-19 (a few samples of this study predate the infection). Cell type and time point are not known. Sequences were obtained from PBMCs or a T cell subset sorted from them (not recorded which).

The CDR3 here is CASSSWSGANVLTF. The CDR3 DNA reads as TGTGCCAGCAGTTCCTGGTCTGGGGCCAACGTCCTGACTTTC. The chain employs TRBV12-3 or TRBV12-4 and TRBJ2-6, with D unresolved. V shed 4 bases and J shed 1 base, with 5 bases lying between them. This CDR3 is built from 14 residues.